This T cell receptor (beta chain) is drawn from a study of T cell responses to AZD1222 COVID-19 vaccine. Generated by immunoSEQ multiplex PCR, the TCRdb table keeps only in-frame clones and is missing some. Of roughly 120,000 clones in the sample, around 90% were seen once. Per the germline V gene, CDR1 is MNHEY and CDR2 is SMNVEV (reference sequence). The CDR3 runs to 15 residues. Trimming took 1 base from V and 6 from J, leaving 12 bases between them. The source material was peripheral blood, sampled on day 0 of AZD1222 vaccination. This receptor was identified in an adult in good health. The V and J genes are TRBV27 and TRBJ2-2, with D perhaps matching TRBD2 (6 bases). The DNA for the CDR3 is TGTGCCAGCAGTTTATATGGCAGGGAGGCCGGGGAGCTGTTTTTT. Its translation: CASSLYGREAGELFF.